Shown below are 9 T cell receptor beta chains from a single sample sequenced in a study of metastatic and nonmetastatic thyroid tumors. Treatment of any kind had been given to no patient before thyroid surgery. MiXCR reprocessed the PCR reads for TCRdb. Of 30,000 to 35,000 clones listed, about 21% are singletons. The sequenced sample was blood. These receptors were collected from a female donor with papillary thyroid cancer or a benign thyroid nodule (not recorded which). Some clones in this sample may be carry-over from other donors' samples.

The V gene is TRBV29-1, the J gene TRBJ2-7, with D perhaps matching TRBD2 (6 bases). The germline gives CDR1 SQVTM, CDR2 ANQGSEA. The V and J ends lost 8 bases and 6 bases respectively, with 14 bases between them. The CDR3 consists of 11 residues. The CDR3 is CSIRLGGEQYF. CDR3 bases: TGCAGCATAAGACTGGGGGGCGAGCAGTACTTC.

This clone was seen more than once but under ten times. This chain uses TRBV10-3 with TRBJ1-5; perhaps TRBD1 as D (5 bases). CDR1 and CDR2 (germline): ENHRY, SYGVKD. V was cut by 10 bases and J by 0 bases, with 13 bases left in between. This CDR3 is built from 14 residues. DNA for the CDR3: TGTGCCAGCTCTACGGGGGATAGCAATCAGCCCCAGCATTTT. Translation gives CASSTGDSNQPQHF.

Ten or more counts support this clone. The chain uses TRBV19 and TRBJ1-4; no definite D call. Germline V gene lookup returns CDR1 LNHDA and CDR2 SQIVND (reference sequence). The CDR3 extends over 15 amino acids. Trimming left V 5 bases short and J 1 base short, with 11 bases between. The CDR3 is CASSPRVRTNEKLFF. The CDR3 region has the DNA TGTGCCAGTAGTCCCCGGGTGAGAACTAATGAAAAACTGTTTTTT.

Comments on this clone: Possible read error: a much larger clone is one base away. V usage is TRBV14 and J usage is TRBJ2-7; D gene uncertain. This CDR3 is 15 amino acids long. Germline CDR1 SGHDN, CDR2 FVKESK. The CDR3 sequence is CANSLAPLSSYEQYF. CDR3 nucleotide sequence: TGTGCCAACAGCCTGGCGCCCCTGAGCTCCTACGAGCAGTACTTC.

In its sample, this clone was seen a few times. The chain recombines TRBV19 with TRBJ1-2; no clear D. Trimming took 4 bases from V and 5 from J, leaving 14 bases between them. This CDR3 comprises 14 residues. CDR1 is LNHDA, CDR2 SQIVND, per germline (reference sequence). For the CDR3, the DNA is TGTGCCAGTAGTACCTTTTTGCAGCCGTATGGCTACACCTTC. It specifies CASSTFLQPYGYTF. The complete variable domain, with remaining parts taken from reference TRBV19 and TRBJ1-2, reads DGGITQSPKYLFRKEGQNVTLSCEQNLNHDAMYWYRQDPGQGLRLIYYSQIVNDFQKGDIAEGYSVSREKKESFPLTVTSAQKNPTAFYLCASSTFLQPYGYTFGSGTRLTVV.

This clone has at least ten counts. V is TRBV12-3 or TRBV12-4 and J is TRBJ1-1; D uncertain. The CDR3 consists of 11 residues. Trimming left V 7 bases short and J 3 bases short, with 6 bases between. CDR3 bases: TGTGCCAGCACCTGGGACACTGAAGCTTTCTTT. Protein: CASTWDTEAFF.

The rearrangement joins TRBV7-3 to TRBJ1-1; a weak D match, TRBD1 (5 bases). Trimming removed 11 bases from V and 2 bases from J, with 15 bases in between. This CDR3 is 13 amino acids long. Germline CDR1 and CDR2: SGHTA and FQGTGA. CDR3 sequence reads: CADSSGQNTEAFF. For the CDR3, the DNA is TGTGCCGACAGCTCCGGACAAAACACTGAAGCTTTCTTT.

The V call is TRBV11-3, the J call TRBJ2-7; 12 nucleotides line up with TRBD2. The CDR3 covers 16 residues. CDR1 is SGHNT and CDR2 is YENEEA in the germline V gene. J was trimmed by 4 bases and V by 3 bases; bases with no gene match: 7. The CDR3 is CASSFSLAGGPYEQYF. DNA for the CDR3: TGTGCCAGCAGCTTTAGTCTAGCGGGAGGGCCGTACGAGCAGTACTTC.

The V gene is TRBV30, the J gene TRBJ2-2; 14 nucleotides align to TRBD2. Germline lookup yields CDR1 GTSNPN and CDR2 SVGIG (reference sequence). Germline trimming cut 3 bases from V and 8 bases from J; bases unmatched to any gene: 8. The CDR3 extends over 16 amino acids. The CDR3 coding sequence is TGTGCCTGGAGGGGACCGGGACTAGCGGGAGTGGGGGAGCTGTTTTTT. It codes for CAWRGPGLAGVGELFF.